Listed below are T cell receptor beta chains from one sample, sequenced in a study of blood T cell repertoires in COVID-19. The assay was immunoSEQ multiplex PCR, and TCRdb's table has in-frame clones only and misses some. The sample yields about 78,000 clones, approximately 90% seen once. Sequenced material: peripheral blood. The receptors were gathered from a woman aged 80 or over with acute or convalescent COVID-19. The CDR3 runs from the conserved cysteine through the conserved F or W. The order of the fields is V gene, clone size, J gene, D gene, CDR3 protein, CDR3 DNA. The D gene is left open where the match is weak. Expanded clones are given a class, and other clones once, few, many or no size at all.

v_call: TRBV7-8; clone_size: .; j_call: TRBJ1-2; d_call: .; cdr3_aa: CASSGDGMRGYTF; cdr3_nt: TGTGCCAGCAGCGGAGACGGGATGAGGGGCTACACCTTC
v_call: TRBV4-3; clone_size: .; j_call: TRBJ2-2; d_call: TRBD2; cdr3_aa: CASSQLAGGPGTGELFF; cdr3_nt: TGCGCCAGCAGCCAACTAGCGGGGGGGCCTGGCACCGGGGAGCTGTTTTTT
v_call: TRBV7-2; clone_size: .; j_call: TRBJ1-5; d_call: .; cdr3_aa: CASSFTTGNQPQHF; cdr3_nt: TGTGCCAGCAGCTTCACTACAGGGAATCAGCCCCAGCATTTT
v_call: TRBV7-9; clone_size: once; j_call: TRBJ1-6; d_call: .; cdr3_aa: CASSLASTYNSPLHF; cdr3_nt: TGTGCCAGCAGCTTAGCATCCACCTATAATTCACCCCTCCACTTT
v_call: TRBV28; clone_size: .; j_call: TRBJ2-7; d_call: TRBD2; cdr3_aa: CASSLGAGEVKQYF; cdr3_nt: TGTGCCAGCAGTTTAGGAGCGGGAGAAGTTAAGCAGTACTTC
v_call: TRBV19; clone_size: .; j_call: TRBJ2-7; d_call: TRBD1; cdr3_aa: CASTGTDTYEQYF; cdr3_nt: TGTGCCAGTACCGGGACAGACACCTACGAGCAGTACTTC
v_call: TRBV4-2; clone_size: few; j_call: TRBJ2-7; d_call: .; cdr3_aa: CASSRPAQGVFSYEQYF; cdr3_nt: TGTGCCAGCAGCCGGCCGGCACAGGGCGTCTTCTCCTACGAGCAGTACTTC
v_call: TRBV5-6; clone_size: .; j_call: TRBJ1-2; d_call: TRBD1; cdr3_aa: CASSLGGTAGGGYTF; cdr3_nt: TGTGCCAGCAGCTTGGGAGGGACAGCCGGGGGAGGCTACACCTTC
v_call: TRBV4-2; clone_size: .; j_call: TRBJ2-7; d_call: TRBD1; cdr3_aa: CASSQDPGQADEQYF; cdr3_nt: TGTGCCAGCAGCCAAGACCCTGGACAGGCAGACGAGCAGTACTTC
v_call: TRBV5-1; clone_size: .; j_call: TRBJ1-2; d_call: .; cdr3_aa: CASSLSSGRGDYGYTF; cdr3_nt: TGCGCCAGCAGCTTGAGCTCGGGCAGGGGAGACTATGGCTACACCTTC
v_call: TRBV5-4; clone_size: .; j_call: TRBJ2-1; d_call: TRBD2; cdr3_aa: CASSLAGGPGNEQFF; cdr3_nt: TGTGCCAGCAGCTTGGCGGGGGGGCCGGGGAATGAGCAGTTCTTC
v_call: TRBV27; clone_size: .; j_call: TRBJ1-6; d_call: TRBD1; cdr3_aa: CASSLRTGNSPLHF; cdr3_nt: TGTGCCAGCAGTTTACGGACAGGGAATTCACCCCTCCACTTT
v_call: TRBV21-1; clone_size: few; j_call: TRBJ1-2; d_call: .; cdr3_aa: CASSNGDSLNYGYTF; cdr3_nt: TGTGCCAGCAGCAATGGAGACTCACTTAACTATGGCTACACCTTC
v_call: TRBV19; clone_size: .; j_call: TRBJ2-7; d_call: TRBD2; cdr3_aa: CASSHLAGAGEQYF; cdr3_nt: TGTGCCAGTAGCCATCTAGCGGGAGCTGGCGAGCAGTACTTC
v_call: TRBV6-1; clone_size: .; j_call: TRBJ2-3; d_call: .; cdr3_aa: CASSKDGADTQYF; cdr3_nt: TGTGCCAGCAGCAAAGACGGAGCAGATACGCAGTATTTT
v_call: TRBV5-1; clone_size: few; j_call: TRBJ2-2; d_call: .; cdr3_aa: CASSFTSPGNTGELFF; cdr3_nt: TGCGCCAGCAGCTTTACTAGCCCGGGGAACACCGGGGAGCTGTTTTTT
v_call: TRBV18; clone_size: .; j_call: TRBJ1-1; d_call: TRBD1; cdr3_aa: CASSAGTENTEAFF; cdr3_nt: TGTGCCAGCTCAGCCGGGACAGAGAACACTGAAGCTTTCTTT
v_call: TRBV5-1; clone_size: .; j_call: TRBJ2-2; d_call: TRBD1; cdr3_aa: CASSFTGANTGELFF; cdr3_nt: TGCGCCAGCAGCTTCACAGGGGCGAACACCGGGGAGCTGTTTTTT
v_call: TRBV6-1; clone_size: .; j_call: TRBJ2-3; d_call: .; cdr3_aa: CASSEGALTNTQYF; cdr3_nt: TGTGCCAGCAGTGAAGGGGCCCTGACAAATACGCAGTATTTT
v_call: TRBV18; clone_size: .; j_call: TRBJ1-1; d_call: TRBD1; cdr3_aa: CASSPNRGRTEAFF; cdr3_nt: TGTGCCAGCTCACCGAACAGGGGGCGTACTGAAGCTTTCTTT
v_call: TRBV28; clone_size: .; j_call: TRBJ1-1; d_call: .; cdr3_aa: CASSFAENTEAFF; cdr3_nt: TGTGCCAGCAGTTTTGCAGAGAACACTGAAGCTTTCTTT
v_call: TRBV6-5; clone_size: .; j_call: TRBJ1-5; d_call: TRBD1; cdr3_aa: CASSPGQGAFQPQHF; cdr3_nt: TGTGCCAGCAGCCCGGGACAGGGGGCTTTTCAGCCCCAGCATTTT
v_call: TRBV29-1; clone_size: .; j_call: TRBJ2-1; d_call: .; cdr3_aa: CSVSGLSNEQFF; cdr3_nt: TGCAGCGTTTCAGGACTAAGTAATGAGCAGTTCTTC
v_call: TRBV5-1; clone_size: .; j_call: TRBJ1-3; d_call: TRBD1; cdr3_aa: CASTDRGGNTIYF; cdr3_nt: TGCGCCAGCACAGACAGGGGAGGAAACACCATATATTTT